What follows are 23 T cell receptor beta chains derived from one specimen sequenced in a study of early T cells in non-severe SARS-CoV-2 infection (dated by TCRdb to the early 2020s). Libraries were built with 5' RACE. Instrument on record: NextSeq 500. The public reads were quality trimmed at Q25 with fastp and then assembled into clones with MiXCR by TCRdb, keeping productive beta chains. Rows with one shared CDR3 protein collapse into an entry with the most common genes and DNA. The table for this sample lists about 42,000 distinct CDR3 sequences; 7.1% of them were counted only once. Roughly 5% of the sample comes from the top ten. Source material: whole blood. Source of these receptors: an adult who was a healthcare worker with PCR-confirmed SARS-CoV-2 infection or an uninfected control (not recorded which).

The rearrangement uses TRBV29-1 and TRBJ2-3, with D possibly called TRBD1 or TRBD2 (6 bases each). The CDR3 has 14 residues. V dropped 8 bases and J dropped 3 bases, with 18 bases sitting between them. Germline CDR1 reads SQVTM; CDR2 reads ANQGSEA. The CDR3 here is CSLLEGGLTDTQYF. CDR3 coding DNA: TGCAGCCTCCTTGAGGGGGGCTTAACAGATACGCAGTATTTT.

This clonotype came up many times. J is TRBJ1-2 and V is TRBV27; D may be TRBD1 (5 bases). The CDR3 runs to 13 residues. Deletions cut 1 base from V and 6 bases from J, with 9 bases between. Germline V CDR1 and CDR2: MNHEY, SMNVEV (reference sequence). This CDR3 is CASSLFGGDGYTF. The DNA for the CDR3 is TGTGCCAGCAGTTTATTCGGGGGGGATGGCTACACCTTC.

This rearrangement joins TRBV12-3 or TRBV12-4 to TRBJ1-5, with unresolved D. The CDR3 covers 14 residues. The V end was cut by 1 base, the J end by 2 bases, with 6 bases between. The CDR3 is CASSLGPGNQPQHF. Written as DNA, the CDR3 is TGTGCCAGCAGTTTAGGCCCAGGCAATCAGCCCCAGCATTTT.

V gene TRBV12-3 or TRBV12-4 combines with J gene TRBJ2-2; TRBD2 matches 12 bases. With 5 bases clipped from V and 8 bases from J, the junction kept 3 bases outside the gene matches. The CDR3 spans 14 residues. CDR3 protein: CASSRLAGAGELFF. CDR3 nucleotides: TGTGCCAGCAGTAGACTAGCGGGGGCAGGGGAGCTGTTTTTT.

This clonotype was detected many times. The chain couples TRBV18 to TRBJ2-7; the D gene is possibly TRBD1 (6 bases). V was shortened by 3 bases and J by 1 base, with 10 bases between the two germline ends. In germline, CDR1 is KGHSH, CDR2 LQKENI. This CDR3 spans 14 amino acids. CDR3 DNA sequence: TGTGCCAGCTCACCCCCCGACAGGTCCTACGAGCAGTACTTC. It yields the protein CASSPPDRSYEQYF.

The chain uses TRBV7-9 and TRBJ2-3; a weak D match, TRBD1 (5 bases). The germline gives CDR1 SEHNR, CDR2 FQNEAQ (reference sequence). This CDR3 spans 15 amino acids. V lost 6 bases, J lost 0 bases, and 13 bases lay in between. The CDR3 bases are TGTGCCAGCAGACAAGACAGCCGTAGCACAGATACGCAGTATTTT. Protein: CASRQDSRSTDTQYF.

This clonotype is medium-sized within its sample. V is TRBV5-5 and J is TRBJ1-6, with 7 positions matching TRBD1. The length of the CDR3 is 16 residues. CDR1 and CDR2 (germline): SGHKS, YYEKEE (reference sequence). V gave up 4 bases and J gave up 7 bases; unmatched junction bases: 11. The CDR3 loop is CASSPGTAKKNSPLHF. The CDR3 nucleotides are TGTGCCAGCAGCCCCGGGACAGCTAAAAAGAATTCACCCCTCCACTTT.

The table lists this clonotype with many counts. J is TRBJ2-7 and V is TRBV10-2, with D unclear. The CDR3 has 13 residues. V shed 3 bases and J shed 7 bases, with 13 bases lying between them. Germline assignment: CDR1 WSHSY and CDR2 SAAADI. In nucleotides, the CDR3 is TGCGCCAGCAGTGATGGCCGGGCGAGGGAGCAGTACTTC. Residues: CASSDGRAREQYF.

This clonotype was picked up many times. The chain combines TRBV20-1 with TRBJ1-6; 12 bases align to TRBD1. CDR1 is DFQATT and CDR2 is SNEGSKA in the germline V gene (reference sequence). The V segment lost 3 bases and the J segment 8 bases; nucleotides outside the gene matches: 5. This CDR3 is 15 amino acids long. Here the CDR3 reads CSARKGTGGDSPLHF. The CDR3 DNA sequence: TGCAGTGCTAGGAAGGGGACAGGGGGCGATTCACCCCTCCACTTT.

This clonotype has just a few counts. V usage is TRBV20-1 and J usage is TRBJ1-4, with D perhaps TRBD1 (5 bases). The V gene's germline CDR1 is DFQATT and CDR2 SNEGSKA (reference sequence). The CDR3 covers 15 residues. Trimming removed 0 bases from V and 6 bases from J, with 14 bases in between. The CDR3 here is CSARDLLGADEKLFF. The CDR3 nucleotides are TGCAGTGCTAGAGATTTATTAGGGGCGGATGAAAAACTGTTTTTT.

V usage is TRBV7-9 and J usage is TRBJ1-1; no firm D call. Germline CDR1 and CDR2: SEHNR and FQNEAQ (reference sequence). The CDR3 spans 14 residues. The V gene lost 5 bases and the J gene lost 0 bases, with 10 bases spanning the gap. DNA for the CDR3: TGTGCCAGCAGCCCTGCCTTTATGAACACTGAAGCTTTCTTT. It encodes CASSPAFMNTEAFF.

This clonotype has a count of ten or more. V and J are TRBV30 and TRBJ2-2; 9 bases agree with TRBD1. V lost 3 bases and J lost 0; bases outside the gene matches: 11. CDR3 size: 18 residues. Germline V gene sequence: CDR1 GTSNPN, CDR2 SVGIG (reference sequence). The CDR3 DNA reads TGTGCCTGGAGCTCGATAGGGACAGGGACCGCGAACACCGGGGAGCTGTTTTTT. Its translation: CAWSSIGTGTANTGELFF.

This clonotype was observed a handful of times. The chain links TRBV5-6 to TRBJ1-2; D is ambiguous. Per the germline V gene, CDR1 is SGHDT and CDR2 is YYEEEE. Trimming left V 4 bases short and J 2 bases short, with 15 bases between. This CDR3 is built from 15 residues. CDR3 sequence reads: CASSNTGRANYGYTF. The CDR3 DNA reads TGTGCCAGCAGCAATACCGGGAGGGCGAACTATGGCTACACCTTC.

This clonotype has a handful of counts. The gene calls are TRBV6-1 and TRBJ1-1; maybe TRBD1 (6 bases). Germline CDR1 reads MNHNS; CDR2 reads SASEGT. The V end lost 7 bases, the J end lost 4 bases, and 22 bases lay between the germline ends. The CDR3 has 16 residues. In nucleotides, the CDR3 is TGTGCCAGCAACGAAGGGGGGGCTCAGGGTCGCACTGAAGCTTTCTTT. It encodes CASNEGGAQGRTEAFF.

In this sample, this clonotype turned up a few times. The chain employs TRBV6-2 or TRBV6-3 and TRBJ2-7; 12 positions match TRBD2. Germline V gene data show CDR1 as MNHEY and CDR2 as SVGEGT. This CDR3 comprises 17 residues. J was trimmed by 0 bases and V by 5 bases; bases with no gene match: 8. CDR3 in DNA: TGTGCCAGCAGTCCCCCCCGACTAGCGGGGGTCTCCTACGAGCAGTACTTC. It yields the protein CASSPPRLAGVSYEQYF.

This clonotype was seen ten or more times. The DNA of the CDR3 is TGTGCCAGCAGACAGACAAGCTCTGGGGCCAACGTCCTGACTTTC. Residues: CASRQTSSGANVLTF. V is TRBV6-6 and J is TRBJ2-6; D gene ambiguous. Trimming took off 6 bases at V and 0 bases at J, with 9 bases between the two ends. CDR3 length equals 15 residues. Germline CDR1 reads MNHNY; CDR2 reads SVGAGI (reference sequence).

This clonotype was seen a handful of times. This sequence may be a read error, since a much larger clone differs from it by one base. This chain connects TRBV10-3 to TRBJ1-1; weak D call: TRBD1 (6 bases). The CDR3 totals 15 residues. From germline, CDR1 is ENHRY and CDR2 SYGVKD. The CDR3 spells CAISDYRDPNTEVFF. The CDR3 DNA is TGTGCCATCAGTGACTACAGGGACCCGAACACTGAAGTTTTCTTT.

This clonotype was seen ten or more times. The V gene is TRBV19, the J gene TRBJ2-7; TRBD1 agrees at 10 bases. This CDR3 is 14 amino acids long. Germline loops: CDR1 LNHDA, CDR2 SQIVND (reference sequence). Trimming at V came to 3 bases and at J to 4 bases, leaving 3 bases not matched to a gene. In nucleotides, the CDR3 is TGTGCCAGTAGTATCGGGACAGGGGTTTACGAGCAGTACTTC. The encoded protein is CASSIGTGVYEQYF.

There are many counts of this clonotype. This sequence joins TRBV19 and TRBJ1-1; 7 nucleotides agree with TRBD1. The germline V gene encodes CDR1 LNHDA and CDR2 SQIVND (reference sequence). J lost 4 bases, V lost 7 bases, and 12 bases had no gene match. The CDR3 has 15 amino acids. In DNA, the CDR3 is TGTGCCAGTAAAACCGACAGGGTTGAAGGCACTGAAGCTTTCTTT. Its protein product is CASKTDRVEGTEAFF.

This chain connects TRBV6-5 to TRBJ2-3; maybe TRBD1 (5 bases). Germline V CDR1 and CDR2: MNHEY, SVGAGI. The CDR3 consists of 15 residues. Trimming stripped 0 bases from V and 3 bases from J, with 10 bases between. The chain's CDR3 is CASSYSPTETDTQYF. The DNA for the CDR3 is TGTGCCAGCAGTTACTCGCCGACAGAGACAGATACGCAGTATTTT.

J is TRBJ2-7 and V is TRBV2, with 7 bases aligning to TRBD1. In germline, CDR1 is SNHLY, CDR2 FYNNEI. The trim removed 6 bases at V and 0 bases at J, leaving 11 bases unmatched. The CDR3 extends over 16 amino acids. The CDR3: CASRAAQGVSSYEQYF. DNA for the CDR3: TGTGCCAGCAGGGCAGCCCAGGGGGTTAGCTCCTACGAGCAGTACTTC. The whole variable domain, remainder taken from reference TRBV2 and TRBJ2-7, is EPEVTQTPSHQVTQMGQEVILRCVPISNHLYFYWYRQILGQKVEFLVSFYNNEISEKSEIFDDQFSVERPDGSNFTLKIRSTKLEDSAMYFCASRAAQGVSSYEQYFGPGTRLTVT.

This clonotype was observed many times. The chain joins TRBV12-3 or TRBV12-4 to TRBJ2-7; maybe TRBD2 (6 bases). V was trimmed by 7 bases and J by 4 bases, leaving 14 bases between them. CDR3 length: 13 residues. The CDR3 nucleotides are TGTGCCAGCACCTTGAGCGGGTTTTACGAGCAGTACTTC. Translated, it gives CASTLSGFYEQYF.

V is TRBV11-2 and J is TRBJ2-1; D may match TRBD1 or TRBD2 (5 bases each). Per the germline V gene, CDR1 is SGHAT and CDR2 is FQNNGV. Trimming took off 5 bases at V and 0 bases at J, with 14 bases between the two ends. The CDR3 runs 16 residues. CDR3 protein: CASSQGWGSSYNEQFF. The CDR3 DNA reads as TGTGCCAGCAGCCAGGGTTGGGGGAGCTCCTACAATGAGCAGTTCTTC.